One sample yielded the 29 T cell receptor beta chains listed below, sequenced in a study of T-cell memory formation after mild COVID-19. TCRdb re-called the 5' RACE reads through MiXCR, storing one row per CDR3 protein. The table lists hundreds of thousands of distinct CDR3 sequences, approximately 13% of them singletons. The sequenced material came from PBMCs or a T cell subset sorted from them (not recorded which). These receptors were obtained from a man in his late teens or twenties who had mild COVID-19 (a few samples of this study predate the infection). Cell type and time point are not known.

The J gene is TRBJ2-1, the V gene TRBV28; D may be TRBD2 (5 bases). The CDR3 totals 16 residues. Germline CDR1 MDHEN, CDR2 SYDVKM. The V end was cut by 6 bases, the J end by 6 bases, with 21 bases between. CDR3 sequence: CASSPTGVLALNEQFF. CDR3 DNA: TGTGCCAGCAGCCCAACCGGGGTGCTAGCACTCAATGAGCAGTTCTTC. Variable domain in full (rest from reference TRBV28 and TRBJ2-1): DVKVTQSSRYLVKRTGEKVFLECVQDMDHENMFWYRQDPGLGLRLIYFSYDVKMKEKGDIPEGYSVSREKKERFSLILESASTNQTSMYLCASSPTGVLALNEQFFGPGTRLTVL.

The chain employs TRBV3-1 and TRBJ1-5; D gene unclear. The V gene lost 2 bases and the J gene lost 4 bases, with 6 bases spanning the gap. Germline CDR1 reads LGHDT; CDR2 reads YNNKEL (reference sequence). The CDR3 runs to 13 residues. The CDR3 coding sequence is TGTGCCAGCAGCCAAAGAGAGAATCAGCCCCAGCATTTT. It is translated as CASSQRENQPQHF.

This clonotype was observed at least ten times. The chain joins TRBV4-2 to TRBJ1-6; D remains unclear. The CDR3 extends over 14 amino acids. Germline CDR1 is LGHNA and CDR2 is YNFKEQ. Trimming took 0 bases from V and 7 from J, leaving 7 bases between them. The CDR3 region has the DNA TGTGCCAGCAGCCAAGACGGGGAAAATTCACCCCTCCACTTT. Its translation is CASSQDGENSPLHF.

This clonotype appeared a few times. This sequence joins TRBV4-1 and TRBJ1-5; 7 bases are shared with TRBD1. CDR3 size: 14 residues. The V and J ends lost 3 bases and 6 bases, in that order; junction bases with no gene match: 5. Germline V gene data show CDR1 as MGHRA and CDR2 as YSYEKL. The CDR3 nucleotides read TGCGCCAGCAGCCACGACAGGGACACTCAGCCCCAGCATTTT. Translated: CASSHDRDTQPQHF.

This clonotype was found many times. At one end the junction does not follow the germline gene, possibly because of a read error. The V gene is TRBV5-1, the J gene TRBJ2-3, with 12 bases aligning to TRBD2. Germline values: CDR1 SGHRS, CDR2 YFSETQ. The CDR3 spans 16 residues. CDR3 sequence reads: CASSLGLAGSTDTQYF. The DNA for the CDR3 is TGCGCCAGCAGCCTTGGACTAGCGGGGAGCACAGATACTCAGTATTTT.

This clonotype was counted only a few times. V gene TRBV7-7 combines with J gene TRBJ2-1; 12 bases map to TRBD2. Trimming cost V 6 bases and J 6 bases; bases outside gene matches: 6. The germline V gene encodes CDR1 SSHAT and CDR2 FNYEAQ (reference sequence). The CDR3 is 15 residues long. CDR3 amino acids: CASSALAGGLNEQFF. The CDR3 DNA sequence: TGTGCCAGCAGTGCACTAGCGGGGGGTCTCAATGAGCAGTTCTTC.

This clonotype was found a few times. The chain links TRBV7-6 to TRBJ1-6, with TRBD1 matching 7 bases. CDR3 length: 13 amino acids. Germline CDR1 SGHVS, CDR2 FNYEAQ. V gave up 4 bases and J gave up 15 bases; unmatched junction bases: 9. The CDR3 DNA reads as TGTGCCAGCAGCTCCAAGACAGGGTCTCTCCTCCACTTT. Its protein is CASSSKTGSLLHF.

The genes are TRBV27 and TRBJ2-2, with D possibly being TRBD2 (6 bases). V gave up 3 bases and J gave up 1 base, with 9 bases separating them. CDR3 length equals 15 residues. Germline assignment: CDR1 MNHEY and CDR2 SMNVEV (reference sequence). This chain's CDR3 is CASSLRGRNTGELFF. The CDR3 DNA sequence: TGTGCCAGCAGTTTGCGGGGACGGAACACCGGGGAGCTGTTTTTT.

The chain employs TRBV19 and TRBJ1-3; D is possibly TRBD1 (6 bases). Per the germline V gene, CDR1 is LNHDA and CDR2 is SQIVND (reference sequence). The CDR3 runs to 13 residues. V shed 3 bases and J shed 3 bases, with 6 bases lying between them. This CDR3 reads CASSMDSGNTIYF. The CDR3 nucleotides read TGTGCCAGTAGTATGGACAGTGGAAACACCATATATTTT. Looking up the rest from reference TRBV19 and TRBJ1-3 gives the full variable domain: DGGITQSPKYLFRKEGQNVTLSCEQNLNHDAMYWYRQDPGQGLRLIYYSQIVNDFQKGDIAEGYSVSREKKESFPLTVTSAQKNPTAFYLCASSMDSGNTIYFGEGSWLTVV.

The chain is built from TRBV20-1 and TRBJ2-7; D perhaps matches TRBD1 (6 bases). The CDR3 spans 12 residues. CDR1 is DFQATT and CDR2 is SNEGSKA in the germline V gene (reference sequence). V was clipped by 2 bases and J by 7 bases, with 12 bases between them. CDR3 loop: CSARHRVGEQYF. DNA of the CDR3: TGCAGTGCTAGACACAGGGTGGGGGAGCAGTACTTC.

This clonotype appeared many times. The rearrangement links TRBV5-5 to TRBJ2-7; D might be TRBD2 (5 bases). From germline, CDR1 is SGHKS and CDR2 YYEKEE (reference sequence). Deletions cut 2 bases from V and 3 bases from J, with 6 bases between. The CDR3 contains 12 residues. The CDR3 bases are TGTGCCAGCAGCTTCGGAGGCTACGAGCAGTACTTC. Translation: CASSFGGYEQYF.

This clonotype was picked up a small number of times. The chain employs TRBV6-6 and TRBJ1-4; the match to TRBD1 covers 9 bases. The germline gives CDR1 MNHNY, CDR2 SVGAGI (reference sequence). The CDR3 totals 14 residues. Trimming took 6 bases from V and 7 from J; bases not matched to a gene: 6. CDR3 sequence (DNA): TGTGCCAGCAGAAGGGACAGGGTGGCTGAAAAACTGTTTTTT. This gives the protein CASRRDRVAEKLFF.

This clonotype occurred a few times. The chain has TRBV5-5 and TRBJ2-7, with TRBD1 identical over 8 bases. This CDR3 is 14 amino acids long. The ends lost 4 bases at V and 6 bases at J; junction bases unmatched: 9. Per the germline V gene, CDR1 is SGHKS and CDR2 is YYEKEE (reference sequence). For the CDR3, the DNA is TGTGCCAGCAGCCCGCAGGGGGCAGGTCGCGAGCAGTACTTC. It yields the protein CASSPQGAGREQYF.

This clonotype has just a few counts. The V gene is TRBV6-5, the J gene TRBJ2-7; D uncertain. Trimming took 3 bases from V and 5 from J, leaving 17 bases between them. The CDR3 totals 15 residues. From germline, CDR1 is MNHEY and CDR2 SVGAGI. CDR3 DNA sequence: TGTGCCAGCAGTTATTTCTGGCGTGGTACGCACGAGCAGTACTTC. Translation: CASSYFWRGTHEQYF.

The gene calls are TRBV10-3 and TRBJ2-2; D could derive from TRBD1 or TRBD2 (5 bases each). V gave up 4 bases and J gave up 3 bases, with 12 bases separating them. Germline values: CDR1 ENHRY, CDR2 SYGVKD. The CDR3 consists of 15 residues. The CDR3 bases are TGTGCCATCAGTGCAGGGAGTATGGACACCGGGGAGCTGTTTTTT. Encoded protein: CAISAGSMDTGELFF.

This clonotype was observed a handful of times. J is TRBJ1-6 and V is TRBV7-2; no clear D gene. The germline V gene encodes CDR1 SGHTA and CDR2 FQGNSA. This CDR3 comprises 15 residues. Trimming removed 1 base from V and 7 bases from J, with 11 bases in between. CDR3 region: CASSLGQAVNSPLHF. CDR3 in DNA: TGTGCCAGCAGCTTAGGGCAGGCGGTAAATTCACCCCTCCACTTT.

This clonotype was detected many times. The chain has TRBV20-1 and TRBJ1-1; no firm D call. The V end lost 1 base, the J end lost 1 base, and 13 bases lay between the germline ends. Germline assignment: CDR1 DFQATT and CDR2 SNEGSKA (reference sequence). This CDR3 spans 15 amino acids. The CDR3 DNA follows: TGCAGTGCTAGAGTCTTCGGATCGGGGAACACTGAAGCTTTCTTT. Amino acid sequence: CSARVFGSGNTEAFF.

CDR3 sequence: CASGWGGPEYEQYF. CDR3 bases: TGTGCCAGCGGATGGGGGGGGCCGGAGTACGAGCAGTACTTC. The genes are TRBV25-1 and TRBJ2-7; D possibly corresponds to TRBD2 (7 bases). Trimming shortened V by 8 bases and J by 4 bases, and 18 bases separated the two germline ends. Germline V gene lookup returns CDR1 MGHDK and CDR2 SYGVNS. The CDR3 extends over 14 amino acids.

This chain connects TRBV10-3 to TRBJ2-3; 8 bases match TRBD2. Trimming at V came to 6 bases and at J to 0 bases, leaving 8 bases not matched to a gene. Looked up from germline, CDR1 is ENHRY and CDR2 is SYGVKD. The CDR3 totals 16 residues. CDR3 DNA sequence: TGTGCCATCAGAAATGCTAGCGGGCAAAGCACAGATACGCAGTATTTT. Amino acid sequence: CAIRNASGQSTDTQYF.

The rearrangement links TRBV7-3 to TRBJ1-2; 10 bases agree with TRBD1. Germline CDR1 is SGHTA and CDR2 is FQGTGA. The CDR3 is 14 residues long. The trim removed 6 bases at V and 7 bases at J, leaving 8 bases unmatched. DNA for the CDR3: TGTGCCAGCAGTTTGACAGGGGGCGGTGCTGGCTACACCTTC. This translates into CASSLTGGGAGYTF.

There are a few counts of this clonotype. V usage is TRBV3-1 and J usage is TRBJ2-2; no reliable D call. V dropped 5 bases and J dropped 2 bases, with 9 bases sitting between them. The CDR3 spans 14 residues. Germline V gene sequence: CDR1 LGHDT, CDR2 YNNKEL (reference sequence). In nucleotides, the CDR3 is TGTGCCAGCAGCGGGCAAACCAACACCGGGGAGCTGTTTTTT. It is translated as CASSGQTNTGELFF.

This clonotype was found a few times. The chain carries TRBV7-6 and TRBJ1-2; weak D call: TRBD1 (6 bases). The CDR3 spans 13 residues. Germline V gene data show CDR1 as SGHVS and CDR2 as FNYEAQ. V lost 5 bases and J lost 5, with 12 bases in between. Written as DNA, the CDR3 is TGTGCCAGCAGCCCACCAGGGGAATATGGCTACACCTTC. Protein product: CASSPPGEYGYTF.

At least ten counts were recorded for this clonotype. The V call is TRBV7-9, the J call TRBJ1-1; TRBD1 is a possible D gene (5 bases). The length of the CDR3 is 14 residues. CDR1 and CDR2 from the germline V gene are SEHNR and FQNEAQ (reference sequence). The V end was cut by 3 bases, the J end by 0 bases, with 8 bases between. This CDR3 reads CASSFTGVNTEAFF. In DNA form, the CDR3 reads TGTGCCAGCAGCTTCACAGGAGTGAACACTGAAGCTTTCTTT.

This clonotype was detected only once. V usage is TRBV5-1 and J usage is TRBJ1-2; TRBD1 agrees at 7 bases. CDR1 is SGHRS and CDR2 is YFSETQ in the germline V gene. V lost 2 bases to trimming and J lost 0 bases; unmatched junction nucleotides: 4. The CDR3 sequence is 15 residues long. The CDR3 protein is CASSFGDSSNYGYTF. CDR3 DNA sequence: TGCGCCAGCAGCTTCGGGGACAGTTCTAACTATGGCTACACCTTC.

The rearrangement joins TRBV6-5 to TRBJ2-5; weak D call: TRBD2 (6 bases). The CDR3 runs 15 residues. The ends were cut back, 2 bases at V and 0 bases at J, with 10 bases in the middle. Germline lookup yields CDR1 MNHEY and CDR2 SVGAGI. Here the CDR3 DNA reads TGTGCCAGCAGTTACCAAGGGGACTACCAAGAGACCCAGTACTTC. Its translation is CASSYQGDYQETQYF.

A few counts support this clonotype. V usage is TRBV9 and J usage is TRBJ2-3; 7 bases match TRBD2. CDR3 length equals 16 residues. Trimming at V came to 0 bases and at J to 2 bases, leaving 6 bases not matched to a gene. The V gene's germline CDR1 is SGDLS and CDR2 YYNGEE. The chain's CDR3 is CASSVVGTTITDTQYF. In nucleotides, the CDR3 is TGTGCCAGCAGCGTAGTTGGGACTACAATCACAGATACGCAGTATTTT.

This clonotype was counted ten times or more. V usage is TRBV29-1 and J usage is TRBJ2-3; D perhaps matches TRBD1 (5 bases). V was pared by 3 bases and J by 1 base, with 5 bases between. Germline CDR1 SQVTM, CDR2 ANQGSEA. The CDR3 has 12 residues. The CDR3 loop reads CSVDRGTDTQYF. The CDR3 nucleotides are TGCAGCGTTGACAGGGGCACAGATACGCAGTATTTT.

This chain links TRBV7-3 with TRBJ2-1; D gene ambiguous. The CDR3 runs to 15 residues. Germline V gives CDR1 SGHTA, CDR2 FQGTGA. V shed 1 base and J shed 5 bases, with 12 bases lying between them. DNA of the CDR3: TGTGCCAGCAGCTTAATGTTGACACGAAACAATGAGCAGTTCTTC. Encoded protein: CASSLMLTRNNEQFF.

The rearrangement joins TRBV9 to TRBJ2-5; D may be TRBD2 (5 bases). Looked up from germline, CDR1 is SGDLS and CDR2 is YYNGEE. Trimming left V 1 base short and J 3 bases short, with 10 bases between. The CDR3 sequence is 14 residues long. The CDR3 reads CASSVQSGEETQYF. CDR3 coding DNA: TGTGCCAGCAGCGTACAGTCCGGGGAAGAGACCCAGTACTTC.